Below are 11 T cell receptor beta chains sequenced from a single sample in a study of blood T cell repertoires in COVID-19. This table comes from immunoSEQ multiplex PCR, and its TCRdb copy is limited to in-frame clones, with some not included. The table records 300,000 to 350,000 clones, over 75% of them present only once. The sequencing sample was made of PBMCs or T cells enriched from blood (not recorded which). The receptors stem from a man aged 30-40 years who had recovered from COVID-19.

The gene calls are TRBV4-1 and TRBJ2-1, with 11 bases aligning to TRBD2. This CDR3 contains 16 residues. With V trimmed by 1 base and J by 9 bases, 8 bases remained unmatched. Germline loops: CDR1 MGHRA, CDR2 YSYEKL. The CDR3: CASSQGSGGAWVEQFF. The CDR3 coding sequence is TGCGCCAGCAGCCAAGGTAGCGGGGGGGCTTGGGTTGAGCAGTTCTTC.

The chain links TRBV5-1 to TRBJ1-3; D not resolved. Germline V gene data show CDR1 as SGHRS and CDR2 as YFSETQ. This CDR3 is built from 15 residues. Trimming pared 2 bases from V and 0 bases from J, leaving 9 bases between. DNA for the CDR3: TGCGCCAGCAGCTTTGGGCCAGGCTCTGGAAACACCATATATTTT. This sequence encodes CASSFGPGSGNTIYF.

The chain carries TRBV5-1 and TRBJ1-3, with 11 bases matching TRBD1. Trimming removed 4 bases from V and 12 bases from J; junction bases left unmatched: 6. The CDR3 spans 13 residues. CDR1 SGHRS and CDR2 YFSETQ come from the germline V gene. The chain's CDR3 is CASSVGQGAVIYF. CDR3 sequence (DNA): TGCGCCAGCAGCGTCGGACAGGGGGCAGTCATATATTTT.

V gene TRBV19 combines with J gene TRBJ2-4; 10 nucleotides agree with TRBD1. Trimming at V came to 3 bases and at J to 0 bases, leaving 2 bases not matched to a gene. In germline, CDR1 is LNHDA, CDR2 SQIVND (reference sequence). The CDR3 loop spans 16 amino acids. DNA for the CDR3: TGTGCCAGTAGTATCGACAGGGGGCTAGCCAAAAACATTCAGTACTTC. Amino acids: CASSIDRGLAKNIQYF.

The V gene is TRBV4-2, the J gene TRBJ2-7, with 9 bases lining up with TRBD2. The CDR3 is 17 residues long. The ends lost 0 bases at V and 2 bases at J; junction bases unmatched: 8. Germline CDR1 is LGHNA and CDR2 is YNFKEQ. CDR3 DNA: TGTGCCAGCAGCCAAGAATGGCTAGCGGGGCCAACCTACGAGCAGTACTTC. It is translated as CASSQEWLAGPTYEQYF.

In its sample, this clone was seen many times. The V and J genes are TRBV4-1 and TRBJ1-1; 10 bases line up with TRBD1. The V gene's germline CDR1 is MGHRA and CDR2 YSYEKL. The CDR3 contains 17 residues. The V gene end was trimmed by 2 bases and the J gene end by 0 bases; junction bases not matched to a gene: 6. For the CDR3, the DNA is TGCGCCAGCAGCCAATGGGGGACAGGGGACATGAACACTGAAGCTTTCTTT. As protein: CASSQWGTGDMNTEAFF.

This chain links TRBV7-9 with TRBJ1-4; D might be TRBD1 (6 bases). This CDR3 region has 16 residues. CDR1 SEHNR and CDR2 FQNEAQ come from the germline V gene (reference sequence). Trimming pared 1 base from V and 3 bases from J, leaving 12 bases between. The CDR3 DNA reads TGTGCCAGCAGCTTAGATACAGGGCACCCTAATGAAAAACTGTTTTTT. Protein sequence: CASSLDTGHPNEKLFF.

The sample holds a few counts of this clone. The chain links TRBV2 to TRBJ2-7, with 9 bases that match TRBD1. The V gene's germline CDR1 is SNHLY and CDR2 FYNNEI. The CDR3 loop spans 17 amino acids. V was clipped by 4 bases and J by 0 bases; unmatched bases: 10. CDR3 nucleotides: TGTGCCAGCAGTGGGACCCGGGACAGGGCAACCTCCTACGAGCAGTACTTC. It yields the protein CASSGTRDRATSYEQYF.

The CDR3 loop reads CASSSTKPGLRYGYTF. CDR3 sequence (DNA): TGTGCCAGCAGTTCTACCAAACCCGGACTTCGCTATGGCTACACCTTC. V is TRBV27 and J is TRBJ1-2; no definite D call. This CDR3 contains 16 residues. Germline lookup yields CDR1 MNHEY and CDR2 SMNVEV (reference sequence). V was shortened by 4 bases and J by 4 bases, with 19 bases between the two germline ends.

The gene calls are TRBV19 and TRBJ1-5; D gene unclear. V dropped 4 bases and J dropped 5 bases, with 12 bases sitting between them. CDR1 and CDR2 from the germline V gene are LNHDA and SQIVND (reference sequence). This CDR3 contains 14 residues. The CDR3, as DNA: TGTGCCAGTAGTACCAGGTTATCGGATCAGCCCCAGCATTTT. This codes for CASSTRLSDQPQHF.

The chain couples TRBV15 to TRBJ1-5, with a weak D call TRBD1 (6 bases). CDR3 length: 17 amino acids. Germline CDR1 is LNHNV and CDR2 is YYDKDF (reference sequence). The V end was cut by 2 bases, the J end by 0 bases, with 14 bases between. The CDR3 spells CATSRPIGGYSNQPQHF. In DNA form, the CDR3 reads TGTGCCACCAGCAGACCAATAGGGGGATATAGCAATCAGCCCCAGCATTTT.